A selection of T cell receptor beta chains follows, all from one sample in a study of cytomegalovirus exposure and HLA in healthy donors. Sequencing was performed with immunoSEQ multiplex PCR; in TCRdb, only in-frame clones are kept and a portion is missing. The data hold 95,000 to 150,000 clones, with roughly 15% observed a single time. Sequencing input: PBMCs. The receptors were sampled from a woman between 18 and 29 years old in good health and CMV-seronegative. The CDR3 runs from the conserved cysteine through the conserved F or W. The D gene is left open where the match is weak.

v_gene	j_gene	len	d_gene	CDR3aa
TRBV29-1	TRBJ2-3	14	TRBD1	CSVENRGLADTQYF
TRBV10-3	TRBJ2-5	17	TRBD2	CAIGSGTSARGGETQYF
TRBV6-6	TRBJ2-1	14	TRBD1	CASSRDRVDNEQFF
TRBV9	TRBJ1-1	15	.	CASSAGGPWVTEAFF
TRBV25-1	TRBJ1-1	14	TRBD1	CASVPRTGKTEAFF
TRBV7-8	TRBJ2-1	14	TRBD1	CASSNRDSYNEQFF
TRBV4-1	TRBJ2-5	15	.	CASSQGGLELETQYF
TRBV5-1	TRBJ2-3	17	TRBD2	CASSSPTRAGGGDTQYF
TRBV27	TRBJ1-2	14	.	CASSWGRGRDGYTF
TRBV29-1	TRBJ1-2	11	.	CSVLSNYGYTF
TRBV4-3	TRBJ2-3	17	TRBD2	CASSQANSGGAADTQYF
TRBV19	TRBJ2-3	16	TRBD1	CASISPGTGGGDTQYF
TRBV27	TRBJ2-6	16	.	CATRDILVPGANVLTF
TRBV5-6	TRBJ1-2	15	.	CASSLVGLENYGYTF
TRBV25-1	TRBJ2-2	12	.	CASTQGSGELFF
TRBV6-5	TRBJ2-7	14	.	CASKTDTPGGEQYF
TRBV7-2	TRBJ1-2	14	TRBD1	CASSAIRDREGYTF
TRBV19	TRBJ2-1	16	TRBD2	CASSARGLAGMNEQFF
TRBV4-1	TRBJ1-4	15	.	CASSQDAGNNEKLFF
TRBV5-4	TRBJ1-2	14	.	CASSPSTANYGYTF
TRBV7-9	TRBJ1-1	16	.	CASSQGGGRRNTEAFF
TRBV6-5	TRBJ1-6	14	.	CASSYSKSGSPLHF
TRBV10-3	TRBJ1-2	13	TRBD1	CAISGDSNYGYTF
TRBV10-3	TRBJ2-7	12	.	CAIRSPKGEQYF
TRBV28	TRBJ2-7	14	.	CASSRGGGWYEQYF
TRBV6-1	TRBJ2-7	14	.	CASSSEGPSYEQYF
TRBV2	TRBJ2-7	17	TRBD2	CASSEAPLGTRDYEQYF
TRBV7-2	TRBJ2-7	12	.	CASSPHNYEQYF
TRBV7-2	TRBJ2-4	15	.	CASSLVGGAKNIQYF
TRBV7-8	TRBJ2-5	16	TRBD2	CASSRRLAGLQETQYF
TRBV29-1	TRBJ2-5	14	TRBD1	CSVALGGLQETQYF
TRBV11-1	TRBJ2-1	17	TRBD1	CASSLHLGTAPYNEQFF
TRBV6-4	TRBJ2-3	15	TRBD2	CASSNSSGGPDTQYF
TRBV5-8	TRBJ1-1	14	TRBD1	CASSLGQANTEAFF
TRBV7-2	TRBJ2-1	16	TRBD2	CASSGRGGRFYNEQFF
TRBV6-1	TRBJ2-5	15	TRBD2	CASSEVAGSQETQYF
TRBV11-3	TRBJ2-7	14	TRBD1	CASSPGRGPYEQYF
TRBV5-4	TRBJ1-1	16	TRBD1	CASSLGAGGVGTEAFF
TRBV4-2	TRBJ2-1	16	TRBD2	CASSSPSGGRDNEQFF
TRBV2	TRBJ2-5	15	TRBD2	CASTRGLAGLETQYF
TRBV6-6	TRBJ1-2	14	TRBD1	CASRGGGQGNGYTF
TRBV27	TRBJ1-5	15	TRBD1	CASRWTGISNQPQHF